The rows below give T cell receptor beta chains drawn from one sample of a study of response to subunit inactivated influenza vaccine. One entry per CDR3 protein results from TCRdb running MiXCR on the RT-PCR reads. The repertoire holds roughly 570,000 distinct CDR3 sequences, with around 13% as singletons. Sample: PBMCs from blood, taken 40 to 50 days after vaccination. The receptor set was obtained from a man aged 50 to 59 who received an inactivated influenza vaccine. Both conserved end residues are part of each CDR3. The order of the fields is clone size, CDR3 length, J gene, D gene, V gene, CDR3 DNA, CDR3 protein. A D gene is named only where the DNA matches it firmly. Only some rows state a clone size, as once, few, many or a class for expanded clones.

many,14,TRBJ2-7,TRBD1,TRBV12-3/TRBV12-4,TGTGCCAGCAGTTTTGGGACAGGGGTCGGCGAGCAGTACTTC,CASSFGTGVGEQYF
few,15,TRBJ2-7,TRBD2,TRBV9,TGTGCCAGCAGCGCTGGACTAGCGGAGTCCTACGAGCAGTACTTC,CASSAGLAESYEQYF
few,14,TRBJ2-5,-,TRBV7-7,TGTGCCAGCAGCTGGTCGGAAAACCAAGAGACCCAGTACTTC,CASSWSENQETQYF
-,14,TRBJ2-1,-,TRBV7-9,TGTGCCAGCAGCGCGAAAAGCTCCTACAATGAGCAGTTCTTC,CASSAKSSYNEQFF
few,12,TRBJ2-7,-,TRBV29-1,TGCAGCGTTGAGGTCACCAAATACGAGCAGTACTTC,CSVEVTKYEQYF
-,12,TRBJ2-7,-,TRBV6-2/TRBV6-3,TGTGCCAGCAGAGACCCCCCTCGCGAGCAGTACTTC,CASRDPPREQYF
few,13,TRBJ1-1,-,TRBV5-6,TGTGCCAGCAGCTTGCTAGGACAGACCGAAGCTTTCTTT,CASSLLGQTEAFF
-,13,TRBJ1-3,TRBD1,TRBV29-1,TGCAGCGTTTTAGGACAGGCTGGAAACACCATATATTTT,CSVLGQAGNTIYF
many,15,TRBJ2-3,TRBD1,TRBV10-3,TGTGCCATCAGTAAGGACAGGGCGAGCACAGATACGCAGTATTTT,CAISKDRASTDTQYF
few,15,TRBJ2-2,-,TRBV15,TGTGCCACCAGCAGAGATCCAGGGAACACCGGGGAGCTGTTTTTT,CATSRDPGNTGELFF
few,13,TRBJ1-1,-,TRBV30,TGTGCCTGGATGAAAAAGGGGAACACTGAAGCTTTCTTT,CAWMKKGNTEAFF
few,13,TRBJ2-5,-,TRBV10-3,TGTGCCATCAGCTCACAGGAGCAAGAGACCCAGTACTTC,CAISSQEQETQYF
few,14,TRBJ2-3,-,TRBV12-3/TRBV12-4,TGTGCCAGCAGTTTTCACGGAGTCACAGATACGCAGTATTTT,CASSFHGVTDTQYF
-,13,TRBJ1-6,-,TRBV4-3,TGCGCCAGCAGCCAGGGGTCGTTTTCACCCCTCCACTTT,CASSQGSFSPLHF
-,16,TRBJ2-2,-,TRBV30,TGTGCCTGGAGTGTACCGGGGGGCTTGAGCACCGGGGAGCTGTTTTTT,CAWSVPGGLSTGELFF
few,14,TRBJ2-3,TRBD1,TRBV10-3,TGTGCCATCAGTGGACAGGGGAACTCAGATACGCAGTATTTT,CAISGQGNSDTQYF
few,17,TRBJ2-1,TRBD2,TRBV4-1,TGCGCCAGCAGCCAAGATCCCAGCGAGACTAGCTGGGAACGGCAGTTCTTC,CASSQDPSETSWERQFF
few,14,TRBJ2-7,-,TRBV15,TGTGCCACCAGCAGAGCACGTGGCCTCTACGAGCAGTACTTC,CATSRARGLYEQYF
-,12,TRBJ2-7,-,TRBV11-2,TGTGCCAGCAGCTCTTCTTCTCCCGAGCAGTACTTC,CASSSSSPEQYF
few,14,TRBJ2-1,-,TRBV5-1,TGCGCCAGCAGCGGGGTGAGCTCCTACAATGAGCAGTTCTTC,CASSGVSSYNEQFF
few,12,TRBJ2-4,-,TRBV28,TGTGCCAGCAGTCTCCCTTCACACATTCAGTACTTC,CASSLPSHIQYF
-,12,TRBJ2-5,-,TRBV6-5,TGTGCCAGCAGCCCAGAACGGGATTATTGGTACTTC,CASSPERDYWYF
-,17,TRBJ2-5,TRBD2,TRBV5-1,TGCGCCAGCAGCCCCACCCCGGGACTAGCGGGGGGGAAGACCCAGTACTTC,CASSPTPGLAGGKTQYF
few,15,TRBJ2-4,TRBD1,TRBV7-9,TGTGCCAGCAGCCTCTGGACAGGGGGCCCAAACATTCAGTACTTC,CASSLWTGGPNIQYF
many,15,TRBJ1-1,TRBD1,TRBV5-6,TGTGCCAGCAGCTTGGGATCAGGGGGGAACACTGAAGCTTTCTTT,CASSLGSGGNTEAFF
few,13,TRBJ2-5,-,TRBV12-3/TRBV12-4,TGTGCCAGCAGCCGCGTAGGGGGAGAGACCCAGTACTTC,CASSRVGGETQYF
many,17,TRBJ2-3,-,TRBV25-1,TGTGCCAGCAGGGCCGTTCCCCCCGGAGCCTCGACTGGGGTATTATATTTT,CASRAVPPGASTGVLYF
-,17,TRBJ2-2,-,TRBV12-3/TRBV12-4,TGTGCCAGCAGTTTTCGGTCGACGGCGATCCTCACCGGGGAGCTGTTTTTT,CASSFRSTAILTGELFF
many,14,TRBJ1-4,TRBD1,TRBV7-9,TGTGCCAGCAGCTTAGGACAGGGGTTTGAAAAACTGTTTTTT,CASSLGQGFEKLFF
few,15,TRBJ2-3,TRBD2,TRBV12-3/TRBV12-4,TGTGCCAGCAGGATTAGCGGGAGGGCCGCAGATACGCAGTATTTT,CASRISGRAADTQYF
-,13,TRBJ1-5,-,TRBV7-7,TGTGCCAGCAGCTTAGGGCTCACAGATACGCAGCATTTT,CASSLGLTDTQHF
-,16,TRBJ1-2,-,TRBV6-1,TGTGCCAGCAGTGACCCGCGGCATCCAGCAGGGTATGGCTACACCTTC,CASSDPRHPAGYGYTF
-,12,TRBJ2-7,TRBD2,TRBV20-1,TGCAGTGCTAGTCCCGGGGGGAACGAGCAGTACTTC,CSASPGGNEQYF
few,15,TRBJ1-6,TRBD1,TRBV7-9,TGTGCCAGCAGCTTGCTGGGACAGGGAGGATCACCCCTCCACTTT,CASSLLGQGGSPLHF
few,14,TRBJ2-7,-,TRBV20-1,TGCAGTGCTAGAGACACAAGCGCAAACTACGAGCAGTACTTC,CSARDTSANYEQYF